What follows describes a single T cell receptor (beta chain). This receptor's antigen is unknown. Base qualities are not recorded, but no much larger clone differs from it by a single base. This sample is drawn from a study of cytomegalovirus exposure and HLA in healthy donors (TCRdb year 2017). Regarding the research as a whole: In an earlier analysis of some 610 of the donors, around 300 Gb of sequence data and some 100 million unique TCR beta sequences from about 179 million T cells were reported. An early release that covered fewer than 750 HLA-typed donors contained about 290 gigabases of sequencing data and 80 million or so unique TCR sequences. Among the roughly 400 genotyped donors, 81% belonged to the genetic ancestry cluster associated with self-reported Caucasian donors. The study aimed to test whether cataloging public T cell receptors could reveal signatures of past pathogen exposure. The T cell repertoires of under 750 subjects were profiled by immunosequencing and related to cytomegalovirus serostatus. Along with the approximately 650-subject first cohort, a separate validation cohort of roughly 110 different subjects was used. High-throughput TCR immunosequencing, statistical association of individual TCRs with disease status, and machine learning were combined to predict cytomegalovirus infection status. A later analysis re-examined previously published TCR beta repertoires from about 700 donors and added high-resolution HLA genotyping to investigate patterns of TCR occurrence. Rather than using new phenotypic data, the later analysis identified candidate immune exposures from TCR beta sequences and from how often those sequences occurred across donors. An earlier analysis of 587 of the donors used high-throughput TCR beta sequencing to judge whether each TCR beta V gene segment behaved as functional or pseudogenic. Donor age, sex, ethnicity and CMV serostatus were collected together with the repertoire data. In a later genetic analysis, genome-wide SNP genotypes for about three fifths of the roughly 670 donors were used, and that subset was treated as a discovery cohort. Every repertoire in the discovery cohort had been generated on one and the same sequencing platform. Both class I and class II loci were covered by HLA typing, at four-digit resolution. Typing coverage differed by locus: A, B, C, DRB1 and DQB1 were typed in roughly 620-630 donors, DQA1 in 500 to 550, DPA1 in 600 to 610, and DPB1 in roughly 470. Several DR-DQ haplotypes were handled as single units for association and clustering because linkage in the cohort was strong. Among about 360 genotyped donors of the cohort, an average of about 240,000 unique TCR beta nucleotide sequences were sequenced per donor, roughly 20% of them non-productive.

The germline V gene (reference sequence) yields SEHNR for CDR1 and FQNEAQ for CDR2. The CDR3 contains 19 residues, cysteine and phenylalanine counted. Here the CDR3 DNA is all that survives: 57 bases in frame from base 1. Overall results and qualifications from the work: In a later analysis, HLA-associated TCR beta chains were found to be more clonally expanded and to have lower generation probabilities than equally common non-associated chains. Compared with the approximately 720-donor mean, donors in an Asian-associated ancestry cluster had fewer N-insertions in productive TCRs, according to a later genetic analysis. A later genetic analysis associated a missense DCLRE1C variant with V-gene and J-gene trimming of TCR beta chains, and an independent cohort replicated the association. Because some donors lacked HLA typing at each locus, the association tests relied only on the typed subset. In both the original and validation cohorts, the classifier was reported to diagnose cytomegalovirus status with high specificity and sensitivity. Only TCR beta chains were sequenced in this cohort, and the absence of alpha or paired-chain data limited detectable features. In vitro tests confirmed that a few of the cytomegalovirus-associated TCR beta chains recognize cytomegalovirus antigens. According to the authors, the approach could potentially be generalized to other disease states and immunological phenotypes. A later analysis associated about 17,000 TCR beta sequences with specific HLA alleles at a false discovery rate of 0.05. According to a later analysis, TCR association rates differed among HLA loci, with DRB1 alleles showing the most associated TCRs and HLA-C alleles showing the fewest. The study gave a list of 150 to 200 TCR beta chains associated with cytomegalovirus. Linkage disequilibrium might explain the correlated functional status among segregating V segments, but an unknown experimental factor could not be ruled out. Most CMV-associated TCR beta chains appeared to be HLA-restricted in a later analysis, and the HLA associations seemed to be driven largely by CMV exposure. The presence/absence analyses assumed that sequencing depth was roughly uniform across donors, and that assumption may not be true. The earlier analysis of a few hundred of the donors excluded approximately 17 rarely observed V segments, including chromosome 9 orphons, because counts were too low. Several of the top co-occurrence clusters appeared to be linked to parvovirus B19, influenza, CMV and Epstein-Barr virus, according to a later analysis. A group of highly shared sequence variants was considered likely to be a technical artifact of the sequencing pipeline. A further reported finding was that TCR beta sequences accurately predicted the HLA-A and HLA-B alleles for most subjects in the first cohort. Across donors, most TCR sequences were observed very rarely, whereas some public TCRs were present in many individuals. Because the 87-base-pair reads could not distinguish some IMGT-functional V segments, including TRBV6-2 and TRBV6-3, those segments were excluded. Strong co-occurrence of HLA alleles, especially DR and DQ, made assigning TCR associations to individual alleles difficult. Immune exposure information for the cohort was limited to CMV serostatus. In an earlier analysis of some 540 of the donors, most TCR beta V segments appeared in productive rearrangements about 90% or about 30% of the time, broadly matching IMGT annotations.

In total, roughly 710 healthy bone marrow donors made up the cohort. At the time of sampling, every cohort member was nominally healthy, though immune exposures that went unrecorded were likely present. The donor was CMV seronegative and was included in the group of a few hundred seronegative cohort members. A peripheral blood sample was provided by each donor, and peripheral blood mononuclear cells were used for TCR beta sequencing. Genomic DNA extraction from the blood cell samples was performed with the Qiagen DNeasy Blood Extraction Kit. The method behind the library was the immunoSEQ multiplex PCR assay. For the multiplex PCR, a mixture combining 60 forward primers for TCR Vbeta segments and 13 reverse primers for TCR Jbeta segments was used. The CDR3 region of rearranged TCR beta genes was amplified from genomic DNA with a multiplex PCR assay. The Illumina HiSeq System was used to sequence the amplified TCR beta libraries as 87-base-pair reads. Regarding the original processing steps: A later analysis counted approximately 84 million unique TCR beta chains across the 650 to 700 repertoires, and 9.5 million to 11 million of these chains were shared by at least two donors. To remove PCR and sequencing errors, raw reads were error-corrected and collapsed into unique sequences using a nearest-neighbor algorithm that merged closely related sequences. Alignment of CDR3 sequences to IMGT reference sequences was used to assign V, D and J gene segments. For a sequence to be retained, a match of at least six nucleotides to both a V gene segment and a J gene segment was required. Rearrangements were classified as productive when the CDR3 lacked stop codons and remained in frame with V and J, and all other rearrangements were classified as non-productive. CDR3 was defined by IMGT convention, running from the second conserved V-encoded cysteine to the conserved J-encoded phenylalanine. The earlier analysis of some 580 of the donors excluded any sequence lacking an unambiguous match to a single V gene segment. In an earlier analysis of some 590 of the donors, a V segment was called functional when productive rearrangements were above 56.7%, and segregating when the standard deviation between donors exceeded 5%. A statistical classification framework was developed to diagnose cytomegalovirus status using the catalog of TCR beta chain sequences. In a later analysis, TCR nucleotide sequences were compared against IMGT/GENE-DB human TR gene sequences so that V and J genes could be assigned. Using the TCRdist pipeline, a later analysis assigned CDR3 sequences along with most-parsimonious VDJ recombination scenarios. In a later analysis, each TCR beta chain was defined by its CDR3 amino acid sequence together with its V-gene family, and reads without a unique V-gene family were excluded. In a later analysis, 450 to 600 highly shared, low-generation-probability nucleotide sequences were removed to address suspected cross-contamination and a sequencing artifact. In a later analysis, a clonal expansion index was calculated for each public chain from normalized within-repertoire ranks of inferred template counts. In a later analysis, generation probabilities were computed with a VDJ recombination model fitted to out-of-frame rearrangements, and the resulting probabilities were checked against IGoR. In a later analysis, TCR-TCR, TCR-HLA and TCR-CMV co-occurrence was scored with hypergeometric tests, and a repertoire-size bias correction was applied to TCR pairs. A later analysis estimated false discovery rates by permuting HLA or CMV assignments 20 times. In a later analysis, co-occurring TCRs were grouped using DBSCAN, and TCRdist sequence similarity was added for clustering within HLA-allele-positive subsets. Repertoires with fewer than 30,000 or more than 120,000 public chains, plus five repertoires with anomalous nucleotide sharing, were excluded from co-occurrence clustering. The table comes from immuneACCESS by way of TCRdb, which keeps in-frame sequences with V and J called. Part of the clones is missing from these tables; in studies checked, under half for an unresolved V gene and the rest for unknown reasons. That table is the source of V, J and clone size, and D and trimming were worked out from the DNA. The sample includes tens of thousands of clones, with nearly 80% observed a single time. The ten largest clones take up under 4% of the sample.

Sequenced sample: PBMCs. The source is a woman aged 40 to 55 in good health and CMV-seronegative. Here the chain combines TRBV7-9 and TRBJ2-5, with 10 bases aligning to TRBD2. The DNA matches TRBJ2-7 better at its end, which makes the J call doubtful. CDR3 region: CASSRLSGLADGGLYEQYF. The nucleotides are TGTGCCAGCAGCCGGCTCTCCGGACTAGCGGACGGGGGACTTTACGAGCAGTACTTC.